The present T cell receptor (beta chain) was sequenced within a study of glioma-infiltrating T cells. TCR alpha and beta CDR3 regions were amplified from RNA using iRepertoire nested multiplex PCR. TCRdb reprocessed the multiplex PCR reads with MiXCR, giving one entry per CDR3 protein. The sample lists about 140,000 distinct CDR3 sequences; approximately 40% were seen once. The V gene's germline CDR1 is SGHKS and CDR2 YYEKEE (reference sequence). The CDR3 loop spans 13 amino acids. V lost 0 bases and J lost 4, with 8 bases in between. This receptor was identified in a human donor with low-grade glioma or glioblastoma, undergoing nonglioma brain surgery, or in good health (not recorded which). This chain joins TRBV5-5 and TRBJ2-7; D is possibly TRBD1 or TRBD2 (5 bases each). Sequenced sample: glioma tissue, nonneoplastic brain tissue, or PBMCs (not recorded which). The CDR3 region is CASSLAEGYEQYF. The CDR3, as DNA: TGTGCCAGCAGCTTGGCCGAGGGGTACGAGCAGTACTTC.